The clone carrying this T cell receptor (beta chain) has only one observation. What it binds is unknown. Treatment noted: 15 Gy SBRT to primary tumor, nephrectomy 4 weeks later. Clear cell pathology was present in this patient's renal cell carcinoma. Germline V lookup: CDR1 KGHSH, CDR2 LQKENI. This CDR3 has 15 amino acids. J lost 5 bases, V lost 4 bases, and 3 bases had no gene match. This sample is drawn from a study of radiation and T cells in renal cell carcinoma. Generated by immunoSEQ multiplex PCR, the TCRdb table keeps only in-frame clones and is missing some. The table has 20,000 or so clones, around 55% seen once. The study, taken as a whole, reports: Pretreatment tumor biopsies were lacking, so baseline clonotypes are unknown. In nephrectomy-only tumors, top 100 clonotypes averaged 43%, versus around 54% irradiated. Only small tumor regions of 0.85 to 1 g were sampled.

This clonotype originated in a man aged 45-65 years with renal cell carcinoma. Source: tumor tissue, taken from a patient whose treatment included radiotherapy and nephrectomy. The chain uses TRBV18 and TRBJ1-6; 9 bases agree with TRBD1. The CDR3 region has the DNA TGTGCCAGCTCACGGGACAGGGTCGATAATTCACCCCTCCACTTT. Its protein is CASSRDRVDNSPLHF.